This T cell receptor (beta chain) comes out of a study of blood T cell repertoires in COVID-19. Whole-study context: Sources were T cells, B-cell-depleted T cells, or PBMCs; the material itself was cDNA or gDNA.

Assignments of participants to cohorts depended upon their own reported clinical history. A COVID-19 case had been met by exposed participants during the 2 weeks before study entry. The ends lost 4 bases at V and 5 bases at J; junction bases unmatched: 7. The CDR3 spans 15 residues. Germline CDR1 SGHNT, CDR2 YYREEE (reference sequence). In the authors' methods: Nucleated cell counts were estimated from reference gene primer amplification. Profiling relied on immunoSEQ multiplex PCR, and the TCRdb table lists in-frame clones only, not all of them. V and J calls and clone size are given by that table; D and trimming were obtained from the DNA. The sample has 430,000 or so clones; 70% to 90% are singletons.

This chain joins TRBV5-4 and TRBJ2-1; 9 bases match TRBD2. The sample was PBMCs or T cells enriched from blood (not recorded which). This TCR was sampled from a woman between 18 and 29 years old who had been exposed to COVID-19. The DNA for the CDR3 is TGTGCCAGCAGCAGGGATGCGGGGGGGGACAATGAGCAGTTCTTC. Translation: CASSRDAGGDNEQFF.